Listed below are T cell receptor beta chains from one sample, sequenced in a study of cytomegalovirus exposure and HLA in healthy donors. The protocol was immunoSEQ multiplex PCR, while the TCRdb copy is restricted to in-frame clones and leaves out a portion. This table has about 110,000 clones, nearly 97% appearing once. Input material: PBMCs. These TCRs come from a young woman in good health and CMV-seronegative. Each CDR3 is given with its conserved first and last residue. A D gene is named only where the DNA matches it firmly. Size is omitted from some rows. Given values are once, few, many or a class for expanded clones.

J gene	V gene	CDR3 length	clone size	D gene	CDR3 protein	CDR3 DNA
TRBJ1-3	TRBV28	15	-	-	CASSSRGLPGNTIYF	TGTGCCAGCAGTTCCAGGGGCCTCCCTGGAAACACCATATATTTT
TRBJ2-1	TRBV29-1	17	-	TRBD2	CSVEGTYSGSSYNEQFF	TGCAGCGTTGAAGGGACTTATAGCGGGAGCTCCTACAATGAGCAGTTCTTC
TRBJ1-2	TRBV4-1	19	-	-	CASSQALGGGDQSLYGYTF	TGCGCCAGCAGCCAAGCCCTAGGGGGGGGCGATCAGAGTCTCTATGGCTACACCTTC
TRBJ2-1	TRBV7-9	14	-	TRBD2	CASSISGGNNEQFF	TGTGCCAGCAGCATCAGCGGGGGAAACAATGAGCAGTTCTTC
TRBJ2-2	TRBV5-1	17	-	TRBD2	CASSSPTSGANTGELFF	TGCGCCAGCAGCTCGCCGACTAGCGGGGCGAACACCGGGGAGCTGTTTTTT
TRBJ2-6	TRBV30	12	-	-	CACGTGANVLTF	TGTGCCTGTGGGACAGGGGCCAACGTCCTGACTTTC
TRBJ2-7	TRBV18	14	-	TRBD1	CASSSGTGAYEQYF	TGTGCCAGCTCCTCCGGGACAGGAGCTTACGAGCAGTACTTC
TRBJ2-3	TRBV7-6	14	-	-	CASSLAGRTDTQYF	TGTGCCAGCAGCTTAGCTGGGCGCACAGATACGCAGTATTTT
TRBJ2-5	TRBV5-4	13	-	TRBD1	CATSRDRQETQYF	TGTGCCACCAGCCGGGACAGACAAGAGACCCAGTACTTC
TRBJ1-1	TRBV4-1	17	-	-	CASSQDAGKELNTEAFF	TGCGCCAGCAGCCAAGATGCCGGGAAGGAACTGAACACTGAAGCTTTCTTT
TRBJ1-1	TRBV29-1	13	-	TRBD1	CSVDEGARTEAFF	TGCAGCGTTGACGAGGGGGCGCGGACTGAAGCTTTCTTT
TRBJ2-6	TRBV5-1	20	-	TRBD2	CASSLHPTSGGEGGANVLTF	TGCGCCAGCAGCTTGCACCCGACTAGCGGGGGGGAAGGGGGGGCCAACGTCCTGACTTTC
TRBJ1-2	TRBV7-9	14	-	-	CASSLSSGAYGYTF	TGTGCCAGCAGCTTATCTTCAGGGGCCTATGGCTACACCTTC
TRBJ2-5	TRBV11-3	18	-	-	CASSLGTGAGANQETQYF	TGTGCCAGCAGCTTAGGTACCGGTGCGGGGGCGAACCAAGAGACCCAGTACTTC
TRBJ1-1	TRBV19	13	once	-	CASSIVGRAGAFF	TGTGCCAGTAGTATAGTCGGCAGGGCCGGGGCTTTCTTT
TRBJ1-1	TRBV6-6	12	-	-	CASRTDSLEAFF	TGTGCCAGCAGAACCGACAGTCTTGAAGCTTTCTTT
TRBJ1-3	TRBV2	14	-	-	CASSTSGAGNTIYF	TGTGCCAGCAGTACGTCAGGGGCTGGAAACACCATATATTTT
TRBJ2-6	TRBV7-2	19	-	-	CASSLSPTGGFSGANVLTF	TGTGCCAGCAGCTTATCACCGACGGGGGGCTTTTCTGGGGCCAACGTCCTGACTTTC
TRBJ2-3	TRBV25-1	16	-	-	CASSEYTFLGYDTQYF	TGTGCCAGCAGTGAATATACGTTCCTCGGGTACGATACGCAGTATTTT
TRBJ2-1	TRBV5-4	16	-	TRBD1	CASSLGQGNPYNEQFF	TGTGCCAGCAGCTTGGGACAGGGGAACCCCTACAATGAGCAGTTCTTC
TRBJ2-2	TRBV5-1	16	-	-	CASSLSKGIVTGELFF	TGCGCCAGCAGCTTGAGTAAGGGGATAGTGACCGGGGAGCTGTTTTTT
TRBJ2-5	TRBV6-5	15	-	TRBD2	CASSPRTSGQETQYF	TGTGCCAGCAGCCCTAGGACTAGCGGTCAAGAGACCCAGTACTTC
TRBJ1-1	TRBV7-9	13	few	-	CASSTTERPGAFF	TGTGCCAGCAGCACTACCGAAAGGCCTGGAGCTTTCTTT
TRBJ2-1	TRBV5-1	14	-	-	CASTLAGAYNEQFF	TGCGCCAGCACGCTGGCAGGGGCCTACAATGAGCAGTTCTTC
TRBJ2-7	TRBV28	15	once	-	CASSFTGISSYEQYF	TGTGCCAGCAGTTTTACGGGGATAAGCTCCTACGAGCAGTACTTC
TRBJ1-2	TRBV4-3	15	-	-	CASSQEDRANYGYTF	TGCGCCAGCAGCCAAGAGGACAGAGCTAACTATGGCTACACCTTC
TRBJ2-2	TRBV5-8	17	once	TRBD2	CASSRGRTSGGPGELFF	TGTGCCAGCAGCCGCGGCCGGACTAGCGGGGGACCCGGGGAGCTGTTTTTT
TRBJ2-7	TRBV19	15	-	TRBD2	CASKVDLAGNDEQYF	TGTGCCAGTAAGGTCGACCTAGCGGGGAACGACGAGCAGTACTTC
TRBJ2-1	TRBV6-1	14	-	-	CASSGVTILNEQFF	TGTGCCAGCAGTGGTGTGACAATTTTAAATGAGCAGTTCTTC
TRBJ2-7	TRBV5-5	17	-	TRBD1	CASSFITGGYGTYEQYF	TGTGCCAGCAGCTTCATAACAGGGGGCTATGGGACCTACGAGCAGTACTTC
TRBJ1-2	TRBV28	16	-	TRBD1	CASTPGQGAWGYGYTF	TGTGCCAGCACGCCGGGACAGGGGGCCTGGGGCTATGGCTACACCTTC
TRBJ1-2	TRBV19	14	-	TRBD1	CASSIGTGNYGYTF	TGTGCCAGTAGTATTGGGACAGGGAACTATGGCTACACCTTC
TRBJ2-3	TRBV5-4	15	-	TRBD2	CASSLRLAGADTQYF	TGTGCCAGCAGCTTAAGGCTAGCGGGGGCAGATACGCAGTATTTT
TRBJ2-5	TRBV7-5	16	-	-	CARSLADRGLQETQYF	TGTGCCAGAAGCTTAGCAGACAGGGGGCTTCAAGAGACCCAGTACTTC
TRBJ1-5	TRBV2	14	-	TRBD1	CASRQGGINQPQHF	TGTGCCAGTAGACAGGGGGGGATCAATCAGCCCCAGCATTTT
TRBJ1-1	TRBV2	13	-	TRBD1	CASSFDRGTEAFF	TGTGCCAGCAGTTTTGACAGGGGCACTGAAGCTTTCTTT
TRBJ2-7	TRBV13	13	-	-	CASSALGPYEQYF	TGTGCCAGCAGCGCACTAGGCCCCTACGAGCAGTACTTC
TRBJ2-1	TRBV7-2	14	-	TRBD2	CASDGGVAYNEQFF	TGTGCCAGCGATGGGGGGGTCGCATACAATGAGCAGTTCTTC
TRBJ1-6	TRBV23-1	18	-	-	CASSQSWSQLLYNSPLHF	TGCGCCAGCAGTCAATCATGGTCCCAACTTCTTTATAATTCACCCCTCCACTTT
TRBJ1-1	TRBV5-1	15	medium-sized	TRBD1	CASSLGTGGNTEAFF	TGCGCCAGCAGCTTGGGGACAGGGGGGAACACTGAAGCTTTCTTT
TRBJ1-1	TRBV4-1	12	once	-	CASARGGREAFF	TGCGCCAGCGCCCGTGGGGGGAGGGAGGCTTTCTTT
TRBJ2-7	TRBV19	15	-	TRBD1	CASSTPGTGDYEQYF	TGTGCCAGTAGTACGCCGGGGACAGGGGACTACGAGCAGTACTTC
TRBJ2-7	TRBV6-5	14	-	-	CASSYLDRLYEQYF	TGTGCCAGCAGTTATCTCGACAGACTTTACGAGCAGTACTTC
TRBJ2-7	TRBV15	15	-	TRBD1	CATSSWTGSAYEQYF	TGTGCCACCAGCAGTTGGACAGGCTCAGCCTACGAGCAGTACTTC
TRBJ2-5	TRBV23-1	12	-	TRBD1	CASNRGPETQYF	TGCGCCAGCAACAGGGGGCCGGAGACCCAGTACTTC
TRBJ1-6	TRBV2	14	-	-	CASTTSSYNSPLHF	TGTGCCAGCACAACGAGCTCCTATAATTCACCCCTCCACTTT
TRBJ2-2	TRBV2	18	-	-	CASSDPKGLSGGTGELFF	TGTGCCAGCAGTGACCCAAAGGGACTGTCCGGAGGCACCGGGGAGCTGTTTTTT
TRBJ2-3	TRBV9	15	-	-	CASSASPGGTDTQYF	TGTGCCAGCAGCGCGTCCCCGGGTGGCACAGATACGCAGTATTTT